This TCR beta chain was identified in a study of T cells after somatic rescue of genetic block. Some clones are missing from TCRdb's copy, which holds only in-frame ones; the method was immunoSEQ multiplex PCR. The profile shows 45,000 to 55,000 clones, 96% of them singletons. The CDR3 sequence is 14 residues long. The germline CDR1 and CDR2 sequences are SGHTA and FQGNSA. This receptor was identified in a child less than two years old. The rearrangement uses TRBV7-2 and TRBJ2-5; D may correspond to TRBD1 or TRBD2 (5 bases each). The J call may be faulty, since TRBJ2-7 better matches the DNA end. Sequencing used peripheral blood mononuclear cells (PBMCs). Here the CDR3 DNA reads TGTGCCAGCAGCTTACGTACAGGAGGCTACGAGCAGTACTTC. Translated, it gives CASSLRTGGYEQYF.